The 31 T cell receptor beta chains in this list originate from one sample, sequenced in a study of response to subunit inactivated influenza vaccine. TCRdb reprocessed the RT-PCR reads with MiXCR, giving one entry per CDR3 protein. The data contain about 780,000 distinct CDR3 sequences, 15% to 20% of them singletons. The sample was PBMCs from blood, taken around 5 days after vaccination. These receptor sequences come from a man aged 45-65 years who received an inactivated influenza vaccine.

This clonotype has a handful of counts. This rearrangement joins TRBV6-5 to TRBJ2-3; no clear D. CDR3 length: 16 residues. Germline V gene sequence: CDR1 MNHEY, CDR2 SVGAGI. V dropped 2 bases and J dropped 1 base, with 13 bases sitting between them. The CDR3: CASSYVGRSGTDTQYF. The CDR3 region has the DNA TGTGCCAGCAGTTACGTAGGGCGGAGCGGCACAGATACGCAGTATTTT.

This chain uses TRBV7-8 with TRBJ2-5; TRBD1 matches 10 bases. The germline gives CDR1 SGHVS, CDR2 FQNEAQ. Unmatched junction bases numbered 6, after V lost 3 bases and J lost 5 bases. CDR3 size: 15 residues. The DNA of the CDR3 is TGTGCCAGCAGCTTTCGGACAGGGGGGAGGGAGACCCAGTACTTC. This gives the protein CASSFRTGGRETQYF.

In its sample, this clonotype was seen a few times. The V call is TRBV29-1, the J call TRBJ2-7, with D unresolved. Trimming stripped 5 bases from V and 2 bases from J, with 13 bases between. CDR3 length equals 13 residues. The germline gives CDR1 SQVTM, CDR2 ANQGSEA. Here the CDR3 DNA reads TGCAGCGTTCTATCGGACGGAACCTACGAGCAGTACTTC. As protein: CSVLSDGTYEQYF.

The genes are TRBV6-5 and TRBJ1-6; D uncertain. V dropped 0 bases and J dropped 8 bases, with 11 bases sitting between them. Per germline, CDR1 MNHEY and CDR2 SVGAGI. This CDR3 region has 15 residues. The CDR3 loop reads CASSYSDGAYSPLHF. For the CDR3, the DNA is TGTGCCAGCAGTTACTCGGACGGAGCCTATTCACCCCTCCACTTT.

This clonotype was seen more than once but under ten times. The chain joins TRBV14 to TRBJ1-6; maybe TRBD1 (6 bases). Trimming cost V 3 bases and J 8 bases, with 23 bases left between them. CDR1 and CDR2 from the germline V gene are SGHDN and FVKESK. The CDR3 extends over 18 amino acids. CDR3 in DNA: TGTGCCAGCAGCCAGACGAGACAGGATTATAATCGACATTCACCCCTCCACTTT. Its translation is CASSQTRQDYNRHSPLHF.

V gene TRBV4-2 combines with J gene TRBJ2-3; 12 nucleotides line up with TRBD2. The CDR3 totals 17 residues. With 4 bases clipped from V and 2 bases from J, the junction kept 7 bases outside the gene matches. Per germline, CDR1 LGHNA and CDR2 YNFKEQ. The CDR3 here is CASSRRTSGELTDTQYF. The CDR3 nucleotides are TGTGCCAGCAGCCGCCGGACTAGCGGGGAACTCACAGATACGCAGTATTTT.

The CDR3 region has the DNA TGTGCCAGCAGTCGCCCCTTCGAGACCCAGTACTTC. It yields the protein CASSRPFETQYF. This chain connects TRBV6-5 to TRBJ2-5; no clear D. Germline CDR1 MNHEY, CDR2 SVGAGI. The CDR3 loop spans 12 amino acids. The V gene lost 5 bases and the J gene lost 5 bases, with 9 bases spanning the gap.

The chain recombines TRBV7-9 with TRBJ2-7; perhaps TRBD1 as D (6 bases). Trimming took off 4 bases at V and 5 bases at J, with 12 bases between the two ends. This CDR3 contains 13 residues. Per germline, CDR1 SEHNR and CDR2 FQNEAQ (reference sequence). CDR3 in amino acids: CASSSQGSHEQYF. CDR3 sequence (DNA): TGTGCCAGCAGCTCCCAGGGGAGTCACGAGCAGTACTTC.

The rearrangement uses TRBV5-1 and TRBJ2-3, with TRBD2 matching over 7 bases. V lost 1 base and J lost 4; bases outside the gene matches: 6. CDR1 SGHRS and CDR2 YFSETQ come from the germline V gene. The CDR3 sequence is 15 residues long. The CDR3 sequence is CASSLSASGADTQYF. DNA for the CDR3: TGCGCCAGCAGCTTGTCGGCTAGCGGAGCAGATACGCAGTATTTT.

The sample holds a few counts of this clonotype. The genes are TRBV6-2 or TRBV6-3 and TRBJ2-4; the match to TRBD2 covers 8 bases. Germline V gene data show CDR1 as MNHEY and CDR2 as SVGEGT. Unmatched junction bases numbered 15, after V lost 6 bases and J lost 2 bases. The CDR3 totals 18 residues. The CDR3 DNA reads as TGTGCCAGCAGGGGAGCGGGGGTCTCAAAGCAGCCCAAAAACATTCAGTACTTC. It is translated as CASRGAGVSKQPKNIQYF.

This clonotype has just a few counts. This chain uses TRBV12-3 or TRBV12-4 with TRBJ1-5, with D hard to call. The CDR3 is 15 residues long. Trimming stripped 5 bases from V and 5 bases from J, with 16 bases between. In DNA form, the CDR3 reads TGTGCCAGCAGTCCGCGGGTTTCTATGGATCAGCCCCAGCATTTT. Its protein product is CASSPRVSMDQPQHF.

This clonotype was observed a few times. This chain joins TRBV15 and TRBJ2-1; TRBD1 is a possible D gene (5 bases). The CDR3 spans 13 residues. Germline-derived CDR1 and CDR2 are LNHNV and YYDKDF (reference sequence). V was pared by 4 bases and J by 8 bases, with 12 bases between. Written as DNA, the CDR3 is TGTGCCACCAGCAAGGACACATTGGATGAGCAGTTCTTC. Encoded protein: CATSKDTLDEQFF. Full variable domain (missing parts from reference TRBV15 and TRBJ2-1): DAMVIQNPRYQVTQFGKPVTLSCSQTLNHNVMYWYQQKSSQAPKLLFHYYDKDFNNEADTPDNFQSRRPNTSFCFLDIRSPGLGDTAMYLCATSKDTLDEQFFGPGTRLTVL.

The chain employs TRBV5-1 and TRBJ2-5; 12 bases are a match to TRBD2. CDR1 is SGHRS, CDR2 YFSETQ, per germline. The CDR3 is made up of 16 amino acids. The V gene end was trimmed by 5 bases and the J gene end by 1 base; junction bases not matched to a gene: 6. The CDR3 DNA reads TGCGCCAGCAGAGGTACTAGCGGGGGGTTCCAAGAGACCCAGTACTTC. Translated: CASRGTSGGFQETQYF. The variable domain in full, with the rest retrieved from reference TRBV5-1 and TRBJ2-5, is KAGVTQTPRYLIKTRGQQVTLSCSPISGHRSVSWYQQTPGQGLQFLFEYFSETQRNKGNFPGRFSGRQFSNSRSEMNVSTLELGDSALYLCASRGTSGGFQETQYFGPGTRLLVL.

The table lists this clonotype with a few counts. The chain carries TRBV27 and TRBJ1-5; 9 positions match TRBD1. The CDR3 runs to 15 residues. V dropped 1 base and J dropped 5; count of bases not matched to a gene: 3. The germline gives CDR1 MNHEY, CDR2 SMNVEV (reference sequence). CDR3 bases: TGTGCCAGCAGTTTATTGGGACAGGGATATCAGCCCCAGCATTTT. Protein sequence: CASSLLGQGYQPQHF.

The CDR3 region has the DNA TGTGCCAGCAGTTCCGGACAGGGACGAGGGACCGGGGAGCTGTTTTTT. Its protein product is CASSSGQGRGTGELFF. The rearrangement links TRBV6-2 or TRBV6-3 to TRBJ2-2; TRBD1 aligns across 8 bases. Looked up from germline, CDR1 is MNHEY and CDR2 is SVGEGT. The CDR3 runs 16 residues. The V gene end was trimmed by 4 bases and the J gene end by 5 bases; junction bases not matched to a gene: 9.

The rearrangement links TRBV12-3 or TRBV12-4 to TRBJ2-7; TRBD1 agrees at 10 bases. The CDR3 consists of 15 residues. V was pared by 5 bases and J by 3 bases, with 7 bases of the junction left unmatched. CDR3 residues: CASSPGQGYGYEQYF. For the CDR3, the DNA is TGTGCCAGCAGTCCGGGACAGGGGTATGGCTACGAGCAGTACTTC.

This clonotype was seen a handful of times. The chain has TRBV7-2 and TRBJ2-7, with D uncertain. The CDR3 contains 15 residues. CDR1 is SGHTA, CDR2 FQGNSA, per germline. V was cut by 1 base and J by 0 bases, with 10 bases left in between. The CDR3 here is CASSLGHYSSYEQYF. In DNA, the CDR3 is TGTGCCAGCAGCTTAGGACACTATAGCTCCTACGAGCAGTACTTC.

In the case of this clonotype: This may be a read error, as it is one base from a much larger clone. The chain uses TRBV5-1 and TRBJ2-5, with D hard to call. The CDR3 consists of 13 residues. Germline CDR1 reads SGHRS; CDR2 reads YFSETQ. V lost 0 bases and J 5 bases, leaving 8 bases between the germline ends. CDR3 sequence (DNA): TGCGCCAGCAGCTTGGCCTGGACGGAGACCCAGTACTTC. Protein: CASSLAWTETQYF.

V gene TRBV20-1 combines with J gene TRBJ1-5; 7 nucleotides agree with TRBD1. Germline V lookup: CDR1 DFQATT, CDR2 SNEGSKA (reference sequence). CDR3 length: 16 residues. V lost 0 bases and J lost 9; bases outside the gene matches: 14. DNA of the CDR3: TGCAGTGCTAGAGACTTTCAGACAGGGATTGGGGGGCCCCAGCATTTT. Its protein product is CSARDFQTGIGGPQHF.

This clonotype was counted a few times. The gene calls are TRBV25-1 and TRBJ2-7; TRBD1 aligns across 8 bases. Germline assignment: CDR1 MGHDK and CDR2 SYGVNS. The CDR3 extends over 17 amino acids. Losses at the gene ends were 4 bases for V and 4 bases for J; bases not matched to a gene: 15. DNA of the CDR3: TGTGCCAGCAGTGGCCGGCACGGACAGGGTAAAGGGTACGAGCAGTACTTC. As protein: CASSGRHGQGKGYEQYF.

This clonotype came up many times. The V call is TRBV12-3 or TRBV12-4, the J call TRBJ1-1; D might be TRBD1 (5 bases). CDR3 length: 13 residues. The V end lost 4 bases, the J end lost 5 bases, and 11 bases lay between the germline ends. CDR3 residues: CASSYGGWTEAFF. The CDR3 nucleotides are TGTGCCAGCAGTTATGGGGGATGGACTGAAGCTTTCTTT.

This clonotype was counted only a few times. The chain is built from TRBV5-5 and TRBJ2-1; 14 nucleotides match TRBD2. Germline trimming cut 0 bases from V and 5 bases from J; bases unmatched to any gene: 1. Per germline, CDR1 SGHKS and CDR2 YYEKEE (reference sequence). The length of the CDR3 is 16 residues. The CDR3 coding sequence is TGTGCCAGCAGCTTGGTGGGACTAGCGGGAGACAATGAGCAGTTCTTC. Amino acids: CASSLVGLAGDNEQFF.

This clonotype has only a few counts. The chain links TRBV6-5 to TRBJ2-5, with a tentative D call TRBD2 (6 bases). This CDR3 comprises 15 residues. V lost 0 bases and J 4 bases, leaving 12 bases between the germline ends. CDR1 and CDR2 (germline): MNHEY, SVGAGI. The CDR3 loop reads CASSYSLTGRETQYF. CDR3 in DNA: TGTGCCAGCAGTTACTCGTTGACCGGGAGAGAGACCCAGTACTTC.

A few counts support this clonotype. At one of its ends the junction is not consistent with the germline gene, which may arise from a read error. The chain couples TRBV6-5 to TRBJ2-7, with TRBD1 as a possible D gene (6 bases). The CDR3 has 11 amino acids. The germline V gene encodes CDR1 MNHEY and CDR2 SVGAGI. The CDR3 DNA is TGTGCCAGCAGTTACTCTGGACAGTGGCACTTC. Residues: CASSYSGQWHF.

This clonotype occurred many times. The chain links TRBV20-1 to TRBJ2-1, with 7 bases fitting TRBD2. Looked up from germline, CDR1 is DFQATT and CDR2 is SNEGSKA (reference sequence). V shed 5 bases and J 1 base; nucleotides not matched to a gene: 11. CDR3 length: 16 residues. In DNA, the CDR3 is TGCAGTGCTCCCAGAGGGAGGGCCCATTCCTACAATGAGCAGTTCTTC. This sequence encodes CSAPRGRAHSYNEQFF.

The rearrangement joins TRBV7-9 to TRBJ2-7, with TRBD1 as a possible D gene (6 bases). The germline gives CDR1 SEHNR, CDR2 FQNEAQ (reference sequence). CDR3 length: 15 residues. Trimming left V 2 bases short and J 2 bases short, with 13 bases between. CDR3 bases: TGTGCCAGCAGCTTAATAGTGTCAGGGGCCTACGAGCAGTACTTC. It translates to CASSLIVSGAYEQYF.

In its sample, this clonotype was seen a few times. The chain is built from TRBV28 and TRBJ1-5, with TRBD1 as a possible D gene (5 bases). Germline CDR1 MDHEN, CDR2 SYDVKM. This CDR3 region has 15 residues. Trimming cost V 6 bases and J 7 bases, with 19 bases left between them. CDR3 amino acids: CASRLSGNPRQPQHF. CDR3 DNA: TGTGCCAGCAGGCTATCAGGGAATCCCAGGCAGCCCCAGCATTTT. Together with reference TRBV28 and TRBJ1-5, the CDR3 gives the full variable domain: DVKVTQSSRYLVKRTGEKVFLECVQDMDHENMFWYRQDPGLGLRLIYFSYDVKMKEKGDIPEGYSVSREKKERFSLILESASTNQTSMYLCASRLSGNPRQPQHFGDGTRLSIL.

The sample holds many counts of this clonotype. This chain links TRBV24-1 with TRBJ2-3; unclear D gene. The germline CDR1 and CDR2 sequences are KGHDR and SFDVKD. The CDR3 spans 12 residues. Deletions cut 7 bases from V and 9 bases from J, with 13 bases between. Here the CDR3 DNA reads TGTGCCACCAGCCAGATGGGGTTGACGCAGTATTTT. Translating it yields CATSQMGLTQYF.

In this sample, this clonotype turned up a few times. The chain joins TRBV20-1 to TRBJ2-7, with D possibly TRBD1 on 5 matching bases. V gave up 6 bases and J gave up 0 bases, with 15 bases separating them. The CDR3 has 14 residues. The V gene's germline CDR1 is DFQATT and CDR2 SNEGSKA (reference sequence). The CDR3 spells CSADQQESSYEQYF. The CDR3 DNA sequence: TGCAGTGCGGACCAACAGGAAAGCTCCTACGAGCAGTACTTC.

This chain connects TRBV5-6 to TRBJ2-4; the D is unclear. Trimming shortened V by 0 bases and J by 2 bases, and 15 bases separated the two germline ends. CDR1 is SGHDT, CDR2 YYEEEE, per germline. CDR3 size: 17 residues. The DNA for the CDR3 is TGTGCCAGCAGCTTGGTGCTTTCGACTCAGCCCAAAAACATTCAGTACTTC. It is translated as CASSLVLSTQPKNIQYF.

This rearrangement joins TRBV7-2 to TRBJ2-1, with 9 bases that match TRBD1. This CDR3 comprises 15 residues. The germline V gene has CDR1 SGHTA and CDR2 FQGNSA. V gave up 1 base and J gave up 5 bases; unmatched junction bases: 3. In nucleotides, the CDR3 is TGTGCCAGCAGCTTAGACAGGGGGCTCCACAATGAGCAGTTCTTC. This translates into CASSLDRGLHNEQFF. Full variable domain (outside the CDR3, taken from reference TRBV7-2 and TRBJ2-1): GAGVSQSPSNKVTEKGKDVELRCDPISGHTALYWYRQSLGQGLEFLIYFQGNSAPDKSGLPSDRFSAERTGGSVSTLTIQRTQQEDSAVYLCASSLDRGLHNEQFFGPGTRLTVL.